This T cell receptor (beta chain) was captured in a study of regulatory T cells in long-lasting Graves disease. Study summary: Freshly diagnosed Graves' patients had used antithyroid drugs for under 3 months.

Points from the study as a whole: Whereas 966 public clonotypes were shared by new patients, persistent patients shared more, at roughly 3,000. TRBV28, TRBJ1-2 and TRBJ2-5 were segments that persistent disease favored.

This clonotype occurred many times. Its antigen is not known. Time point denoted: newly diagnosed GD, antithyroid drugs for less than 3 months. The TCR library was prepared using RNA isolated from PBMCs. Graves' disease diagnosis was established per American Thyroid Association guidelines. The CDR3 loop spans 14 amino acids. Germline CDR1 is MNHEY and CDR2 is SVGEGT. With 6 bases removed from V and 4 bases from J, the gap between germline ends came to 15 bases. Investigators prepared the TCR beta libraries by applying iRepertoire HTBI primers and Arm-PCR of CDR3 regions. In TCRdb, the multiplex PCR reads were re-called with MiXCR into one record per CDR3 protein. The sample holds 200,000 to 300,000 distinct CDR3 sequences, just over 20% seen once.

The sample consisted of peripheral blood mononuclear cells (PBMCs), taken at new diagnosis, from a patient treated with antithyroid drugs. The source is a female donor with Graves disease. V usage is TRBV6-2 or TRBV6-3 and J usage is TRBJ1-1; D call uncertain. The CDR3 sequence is CASRTPGSATEAFF. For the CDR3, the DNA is TGTGCCAGCAGAACCCCCGGGTCGGCCACTGAAGCTTTCTTT.